This T cell receptor (beta chain) was documented in a study of T cell responses to AZD1222 COVID-19 vaccine. The assay was immunoSEQ multiplex PCR, and TCRdb's table has in-frame clones only and misses some. Altogether about 190,000 clones are present, more than 90% being singletons, with the ten largest covering around 3.6%. Trimming removed 1 base at V and 4 bases at J, with 10 bases between. The CDR3 is 15 amino acids. CDR1 LNHDA and CDR2 SQIVND come from the germline V gene (reference sequence). This TCR derives from an adult who received the MenACWY meningococcal vaccine as a control. The material sequenced was peripheral blood, taken 28 days after the second dose of the MenACWY control vaccine. This chain uses TRBV19 with TRBJ2-2; the D gene is possibly TRBD1 (5 bases). CDR3 amino acids: CASSIGQGFTGELFF. The CDR3 nucleotides read TGTGCCAGTAGTATAGGCCAGGGCTTCACCGGGGAGCTGTTTTTT.